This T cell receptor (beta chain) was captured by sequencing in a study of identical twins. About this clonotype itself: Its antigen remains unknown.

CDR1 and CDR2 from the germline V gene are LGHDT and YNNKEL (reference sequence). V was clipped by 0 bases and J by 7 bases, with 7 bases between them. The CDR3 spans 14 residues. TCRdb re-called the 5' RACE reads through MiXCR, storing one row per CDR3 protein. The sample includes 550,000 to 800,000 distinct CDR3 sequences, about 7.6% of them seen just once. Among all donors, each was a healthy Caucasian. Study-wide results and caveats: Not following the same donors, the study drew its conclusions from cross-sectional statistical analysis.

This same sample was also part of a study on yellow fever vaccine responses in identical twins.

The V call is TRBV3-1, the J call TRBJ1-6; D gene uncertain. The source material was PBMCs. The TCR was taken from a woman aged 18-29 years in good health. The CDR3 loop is CASSQELGNSPLHF. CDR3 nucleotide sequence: TGTGCCAGCAGCCAAGAACTGGGGAATTCACCCCTCCACTTT.